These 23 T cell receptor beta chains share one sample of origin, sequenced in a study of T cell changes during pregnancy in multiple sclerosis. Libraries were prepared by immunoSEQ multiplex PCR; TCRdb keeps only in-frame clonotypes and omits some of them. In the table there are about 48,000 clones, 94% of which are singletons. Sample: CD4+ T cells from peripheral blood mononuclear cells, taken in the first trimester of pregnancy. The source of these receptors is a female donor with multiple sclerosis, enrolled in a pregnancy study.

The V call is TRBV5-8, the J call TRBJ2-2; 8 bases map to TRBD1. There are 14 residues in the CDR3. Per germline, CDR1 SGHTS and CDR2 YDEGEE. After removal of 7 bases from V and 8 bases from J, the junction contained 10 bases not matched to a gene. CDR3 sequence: CASPSGGTPGELFF. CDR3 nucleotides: TGTGCCAGCCCCTCAGGGGGCACCCCGGGGGAGCTGTTTTTT.

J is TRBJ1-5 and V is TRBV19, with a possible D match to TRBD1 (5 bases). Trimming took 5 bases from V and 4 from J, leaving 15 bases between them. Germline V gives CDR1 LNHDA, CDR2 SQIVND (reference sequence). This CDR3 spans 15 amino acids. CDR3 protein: CASSGSGTTNQPQHF. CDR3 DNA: TGTGCCAGTAGTGGATCAGGGACTACGAATCAGCCCCAGCATTTT.

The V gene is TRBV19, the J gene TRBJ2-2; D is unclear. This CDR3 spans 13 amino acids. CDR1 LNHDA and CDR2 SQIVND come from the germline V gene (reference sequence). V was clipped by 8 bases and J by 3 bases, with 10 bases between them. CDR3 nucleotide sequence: TGTGCCAGTCTTCCCCGAGACACCGGGGAGCTGTTTTTT. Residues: CASLPRDTGELFF.

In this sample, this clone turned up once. The CDR3 reads CARTGGDEAFF. DNA for the CDR3: TGTGCCCGAACAGGGGGCGATGAAGCTTTCTTT. V gene TRBV21-1 combines with J gene TRBJ1-1; the D call of TRBD1 is as the table states it, not checked on the DNA. TRBV21-1 is a pseudogene. The length of the CDR3 is 11 residues.

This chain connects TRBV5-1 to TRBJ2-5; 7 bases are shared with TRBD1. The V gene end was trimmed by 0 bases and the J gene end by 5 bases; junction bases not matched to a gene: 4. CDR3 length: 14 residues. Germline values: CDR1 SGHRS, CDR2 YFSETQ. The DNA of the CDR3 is TGCGCCAGCAGCTTGGGGGTCAGGGGGGAGACCCAGTACTTC. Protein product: CASSLGVRGETQYF.

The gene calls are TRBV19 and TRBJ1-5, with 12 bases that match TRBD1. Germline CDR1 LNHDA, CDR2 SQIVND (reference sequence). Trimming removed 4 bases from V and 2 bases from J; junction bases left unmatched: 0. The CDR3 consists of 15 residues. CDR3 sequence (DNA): TGTGCCAGTAGTAGGGACAGGGGGCGCAATCAGCCCCAGCATTTT. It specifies CASSRDRGRNQPQHF.

The CDR3 nucleotides read TGTGCCAGCGTCTTTTTGGGCGATGGGTACGAGCAGTACTTC. Amino acid sequence: CASVFLGDGYEQYF. The chain recombines TRBV11-2 with TRBJ2-7; D is uncertain. Germline CDR1 and CDR2: SGHAT and FQNNGV. CDR3 size: 14 residues. The germline V and J ends were trimmed by 8 bases and 4 bases, with 18 bases remaining between them.

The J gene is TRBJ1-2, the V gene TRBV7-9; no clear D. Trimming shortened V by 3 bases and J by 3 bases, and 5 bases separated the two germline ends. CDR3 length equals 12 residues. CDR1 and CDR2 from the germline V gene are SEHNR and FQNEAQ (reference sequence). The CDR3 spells CASSLRYYGYTF. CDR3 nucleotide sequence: TGTGCCAGCAGCTTGCGTTACTATGGCTACACCTTC. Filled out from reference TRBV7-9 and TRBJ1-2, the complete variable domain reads DTGVSQNPRHKITKRGQNVTFRCDPISEHNRLYWYRQTLGQGPEFLTYFQNEAQLEKSRLLSDRFSAERPKGSFSTLEIQRTEQGDSAMYLCASSLRYYGYTFGSGTRLTVV.

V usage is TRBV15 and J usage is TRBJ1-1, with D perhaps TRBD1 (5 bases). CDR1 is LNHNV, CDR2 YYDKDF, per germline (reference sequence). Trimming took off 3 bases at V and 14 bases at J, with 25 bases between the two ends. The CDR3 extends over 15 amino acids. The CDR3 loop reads CATSRGREENGRHFF. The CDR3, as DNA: TGTGCCACCAGCAGGGGACGAGAGGAAAATGGGAGGCACTTCTTT.

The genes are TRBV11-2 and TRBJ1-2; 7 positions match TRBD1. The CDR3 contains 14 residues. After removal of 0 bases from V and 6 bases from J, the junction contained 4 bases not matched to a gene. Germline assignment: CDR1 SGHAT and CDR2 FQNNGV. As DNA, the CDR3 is TGTGCCAGCAGCTTAGACGCAGGGGGGAATGGCTACACCTTC. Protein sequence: CASSLDAGGNGYTF.

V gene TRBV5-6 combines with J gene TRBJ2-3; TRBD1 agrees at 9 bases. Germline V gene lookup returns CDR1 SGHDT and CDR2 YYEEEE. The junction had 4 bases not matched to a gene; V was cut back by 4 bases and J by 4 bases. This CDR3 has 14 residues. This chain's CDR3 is CASSRDRESDTQYF. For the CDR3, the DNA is TGTGCCAGCAGCCGGGACAGGGAATCAGATACGCAGTATTTT.

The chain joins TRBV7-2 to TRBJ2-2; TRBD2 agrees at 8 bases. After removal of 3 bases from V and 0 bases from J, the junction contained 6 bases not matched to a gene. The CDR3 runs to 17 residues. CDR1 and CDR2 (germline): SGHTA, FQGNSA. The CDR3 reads CASSFFAGGPNTGELFF. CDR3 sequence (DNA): TGTGCCAGCAGCTTTTTCGCGGGGGGCCCGAACACCGGGGAGCTGTTTTTT.

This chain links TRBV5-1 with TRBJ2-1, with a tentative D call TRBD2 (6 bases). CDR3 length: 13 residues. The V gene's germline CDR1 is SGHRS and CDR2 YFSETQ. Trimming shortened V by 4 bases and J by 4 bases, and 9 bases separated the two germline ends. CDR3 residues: CASSKDYYNEQFF. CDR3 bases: TGCGCCAGCAGCAAGGACTATTACAATGAGCAGTTCTTC.

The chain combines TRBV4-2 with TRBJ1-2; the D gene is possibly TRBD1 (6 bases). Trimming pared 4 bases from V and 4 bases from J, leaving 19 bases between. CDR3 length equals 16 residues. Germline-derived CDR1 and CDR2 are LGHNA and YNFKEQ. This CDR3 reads CASSPTDQGSSYGYTF. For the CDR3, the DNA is TGTGCCAGCAGCCCTACGGATCAGGGGAGCTCCTATGGCTACACCTTC.

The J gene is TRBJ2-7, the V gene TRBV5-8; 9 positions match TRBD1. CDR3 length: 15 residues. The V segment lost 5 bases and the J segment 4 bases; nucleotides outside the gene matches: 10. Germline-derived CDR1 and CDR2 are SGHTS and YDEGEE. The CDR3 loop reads CASRPGTGRGYEQYF. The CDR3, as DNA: TGTGCCAGCAGACCCGGGACAGGGAGGGGATACGAGCAGTACTTC. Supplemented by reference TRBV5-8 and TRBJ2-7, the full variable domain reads EAGVTQSPTHLIKTRGQQATLRCSPISGHTSVYWYQQALGLGLQFLLWYDEGEERNRGNFPPRFSGRQFPNYSSELNVNALELEDSALYLCASRPGTGRGYEQYFGPGTRLTVT.

The CDR3 sequence is CASSSHRGGYTF. Written as DNA, the CDR3 is TGTGCCAGTAGTAGCCACAGGGGTGGCTACACCTTC. This chain joins TRBV19 and TRBJ1-2, with TRBD1 identical over 7 bases. The CDR3 covers 12 residues. Germline CDR1 LNHDA, CDR2 SQIVND (reference sequence). The V segment lost 4 bases and the J segment 7 bases; nucleotides outside the gene matches: 3.

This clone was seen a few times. CDR3 nucleotides: TGCGCCAGCAGCTTGGATGGGGCGTTAGGAAACACTGAAGCTTTCTTT. This translates into CASSLDGALGNTEAFF. This chain connects TRBV5-1 to TRBJ1-1, with D perhaps TRBD1 (5 bases). Germline V gene data show CDR1 as SGHRS and CDR2 as YFSETQ. The CDR3 covers 16 residues. V was trimmed by 0 bases and J by 2 bases, leaving 14 bases between them.

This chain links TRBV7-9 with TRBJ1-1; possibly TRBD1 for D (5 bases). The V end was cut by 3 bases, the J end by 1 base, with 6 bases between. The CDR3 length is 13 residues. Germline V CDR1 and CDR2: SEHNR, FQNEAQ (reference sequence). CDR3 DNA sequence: TGTGCCAGCAGCTTTACAGGGAACACTGAAGCTTTCTTT. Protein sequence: CASSFTGNTEAFF.

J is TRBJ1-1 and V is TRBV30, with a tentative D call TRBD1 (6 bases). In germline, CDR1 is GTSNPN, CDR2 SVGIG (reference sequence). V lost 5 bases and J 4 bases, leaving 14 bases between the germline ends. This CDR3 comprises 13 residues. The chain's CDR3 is CAWDQGLVTEAFF. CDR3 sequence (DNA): TGTGCCTGGGACCAGGGGCTGGTCACTGAAGCTTTCTTT. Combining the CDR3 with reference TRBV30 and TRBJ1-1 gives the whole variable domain SQTIHQWPATLVQPVGSPLSLECTVEGTSNPNLYWYRQAAGRGLQLLFYSVGIGQISSEVPQNLSASRPQDRQFILSSKKLLLSDSGFYLCAWDQGLVTEAFFGQGTRLTVV.

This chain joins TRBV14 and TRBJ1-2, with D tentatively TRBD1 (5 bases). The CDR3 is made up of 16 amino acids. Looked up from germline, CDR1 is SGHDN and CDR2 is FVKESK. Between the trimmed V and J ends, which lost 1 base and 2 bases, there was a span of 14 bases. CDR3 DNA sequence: TGTGCCAGCAGCCAAGCCCCGGGACTGAGAAACTATGGCTACACCTTC. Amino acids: CASSQAPGLRNYGYTF.

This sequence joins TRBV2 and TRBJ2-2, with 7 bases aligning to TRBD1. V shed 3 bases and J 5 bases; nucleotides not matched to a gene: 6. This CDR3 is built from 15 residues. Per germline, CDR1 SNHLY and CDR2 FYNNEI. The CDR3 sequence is CASSERRGFTGELFF. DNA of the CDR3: TGTGCCAGCAGTGAGCGCAGGGGGTTTACCGGGGAGCTGTTTTTT.

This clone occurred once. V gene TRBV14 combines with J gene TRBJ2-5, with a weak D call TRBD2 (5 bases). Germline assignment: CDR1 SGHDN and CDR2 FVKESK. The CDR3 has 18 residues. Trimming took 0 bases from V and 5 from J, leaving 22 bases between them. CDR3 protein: CASSQDPPGRGFAETQYF. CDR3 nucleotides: TGTGCCAGCAGCCAAGACCCGCCCGGTCGGGGTTTTGCGGAGACCCAGTACTTC. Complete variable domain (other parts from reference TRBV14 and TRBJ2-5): EAGVTQFPSHSVIEKGQTVTLRCDPISGHDNLYWYRRVMGKEIKFLLHFVKESKQDESGMPNNRFLAERTGGTYSTLKVQPAELEDSGVYFCASSQDPPGRGFAETQYFGPGTRLLVL.

The DNA for the CDR3 is TGTGCCAGCAGCGGGGGGCAGGCTTCCTATAATTCACCCCTCCACTTT. Its translation: CASSGGQASYNSPLHF. This rearrangement joins TRBV9 to TRBJ1-6; a weak D match, TRBD1 (6 bases). V gave up 3 bases and J gave up 1 base, with 11 bases separating them. Germline lookup yields CDR1 SGDLS and CDR2 YYNGEE. CDR3 length: 16 residues.